The 20 T cell receptor beta chains in this list originate from one sample, sequenced in a study of beta chain features in type 1 diabetes. General study points: In all four CD4+ subsets, TCRB CDR3 length was significantly, moderately reduced in type 1 diabetes.

The antigens of these receptors remain unknown. The entirety of the isolated RNA underwent reverse transcription, so expressed TCRB transcripts were sequenced. Sequencing was performed with immunoSEQ multiplex PCR; in TCRdb, only in-frame clones are kept and a portion is missing. The data show 640,000 or so clones, about an eighth seen once. Sequencing was done on a sample of naive CD4+ T cells from blood. These TCRs come from a man aged 18 to 30 with type 1 diabetes.

The table lists this clone with a count of one. V gene TRBV7-6 combines with J gene TRBJ1-4, with TRBD1 as a possible D gene (5 bases). The CDR3 runs to 16 residues. Trimming shortened V by 6 bases and J by 6 bases, and 20 bases separated the two germline ends. The V gene's germline CDR1 is SGHVS and CDR2 FNYEAQ. The CDR3 region is CASSPIIDSAYEKLFF. DNA for the CDR3: TGTGCCAGCAGTCCTATCATCGACAGTGCTTATGAAAAACTGTTTTTT.

This clone appeared a few times. V and J are TRBV5-6 and TRBJ2-1; 8 bases line up with TRBD2. With V trimmed by 6 bases and J by 0 bases, 11 bases remained unmatched. This CDR3 contains 17 residues. Germline loops: CDR1 SGHDT, CDR2 YYEEEE. Written as DNA, the CDR3 is TGTGCCAGCACCCCTCAAGCTGCGGGGGGCTCCTACAATGAGCAGTTCTTC. It encodes CASTPQAAGGSYNEQFF. Full variable domain (rest looked up from reference TRBV5-6 and TRBJ2-1): DAGVTQSPTHLIKTRGQQVTLRCSPKSGHDTVSWYQQALGQGPQFIFQYYEEEERQRGNFPDRFSGHQFPNYSSELNVNALLLGDSALYLCASTPQAAGGSYNEQFFGPGTRLTVL.

This clone has only a few counts. Additional DNA sequences in this sample encode the identical CDR3. This chain uses TRBV6-5 with TRBJ2-1; TRBD2 matches 9 bases. The length of the CDR3 is 16 residues. Trimming took 0 bases from V and 1 from J; bases not matched to a gene: 1. Germline assignment: CDR1 MNHEY and CDR2 SVGAGI. The CDR3 loop reads CASSYSSGSSYNEQFF. As DNA, the CDR3 is TGTGCCAGCAGTTACTCTAGCGGGAGTTCCTACAATGAGCAGTTCTTC.

This clone was picked up a small number of times. This rearrangement joins TRBV10-3 to TRBJ2-3; perhaps TRBD1 as D (5 bases). The CDR3 is 13 amino acids. The germline gives CDR1 ENHRY, CDR2 SYGVKD. Deletions cut 7 bases from V and 2 bases from J, with 10 bases between. CDR3 DNA sequence: TGTGCCATCAACAGGCGTTTCACAGATACGCAGTATTTT. Amino acids: CAINRRFTDTQYF.

A few counts support this clone. The CDR3 loop reads CASSSPGEQYF. DNA for the CDR3: TGTGCCAGCAGCTCACCCGGCGAGCAGTACTTC. The chain carries TRBV7-9 and TRBJ2-7; no reliable D call. Looked up from germline, CDR1 is SEHNR and CDR2 is FQNEAQ (reference sequence). V lost 4 bases, J lost 6 bases, and 7 bases lay in between. CDR3 length: 11 residues. Complete variable domain (other parts from reference TRBV7-9 and TRBJ2-7): DTGVSQNPRHKITKRGQNVTFRCDPISEHNRLYWYRQTLGQGPEFLTYFQNEAQLEKSRLLSDRFSAERPKGSFSTLEIQRTEQGDSAMYLCASSSPGEQYFGPGTRLTVT.

The chain uses TRBV5-4 and TRBJ2-3; TRBD1 matches at 7 bases. CDR1 SGHNT and CDR2 YYREEE come from the germline V gene (reference sequence). CDR3 size: 15 residues. J was trimmed by 3 bases and V by 4 bases; bases with no gene match: 8. CDR3 loop: CASSGSRDRTDTQYF. The CDR3 region has the DNA TGTGCCAGCAGCGGGTCCCGGGACAGAACAGATACGCAGTATTTT.

The V call is TRBV2, the J call TRBJ2-7; D may be TRBD1 (5 bases). Trimming shortened V by 7 bases and J by 9 bases, and 13 bases separated the two germline ends. CDR3 length: 11 amino acids. Germline V gene sequence: CDR1 SNHLY, CDR2 FYNNEI. Here the CDR3 reads CASTVGASQYF. Written as DNA, the CDR3 is TGTGCCAGCACGGTAGGGGCTTCGCAGTACTTC.

The J gene is TRBJ2-7, the V gene TRBV7-2; 10 nucleotides align to TRBD2. CDR1 and CDR2 from the germline V gene are SGHTA and FQGNSA. J gave up 3 bases and V 5 bases, and 4 bases lay outside the gene matches. This CDR3 comprises 14 residues. In nucleotides, the CDR3 is TGTGCCAGCAGCCCTAGCGGGGGAAACTACGAGCAGTACTTC. It codes for CASSPSGGNYEQYF. Combining the CDR3 with reference TRBV7-2 and TRBJ2-7 gives the whole variable domain GAGVSQSPSNKVTEKGKDVELRCDPISGHTALYWYRQSLGQGLEFLIYFQGNSAPDKSGLPSDRFSAERTGGSVSTLTIQRTQQEDSAVYLCASSPSGGNYEQYFGPGTRLTVT.

This clone appeared a few times. The chain has TRBV5-1 and TRBJ2-1; no clear D gene. Trimming stripped 0 bases from V and 10 bases from J, with 11 bases between. Germline V gene lookup returns CDR1 SGHRS and CDR2 YFSETQ. The CDR3 has 13 residues. Written as DNA, the CDR3 is TGCGCCAGCAGCTTGGTCATCAACGGCGAGCAGTTCTTC. As protein: CASSLVINGEQFF.

This chain links TRBV5-1 with TRBJ2-7; TRBD1 agrees at 8 bases. Germline CDR1 is SGHRS and CDR2 is YFSETQ. CDR3 length: 15 amino acids. V shed 5 bases and J 2 bases; nucleotides not matched to a gene: 9. CDR3 nucleotide sequence: TGCGCCAGCAGTCCCCGGGCAGGGGGCGCCTACGAGCAGTACTTC. Its translation is CASSPRAGGAYEQYF.

Concerning this clone: The sample holds other DNA sequences that translate to the same CDR3. The chain is built from TRBV10-3 and TRBJ2-1; 7 bases match TRBD2. With V trimmed by 4 bases and J by 5 bases, 5 bases remained unmatched. The CDR3 has 14 amino acids. Looked up from germline, CDR1 is ENHRY and CDR2 is SYGVKD. CDR3 in amino acids: CAISGLAGDNEQFF. The CDR3 DNA reads TGTGCCATCAGTGGGTTAGCGGGCGACAATGAGCAGTTCTTC.

This chain links TRBV2 with TRBJ2-7, with 13 bases fitting TRBD2. This CDR3 is built from 14 residues. J lost 8 bases, V lost 4 bases, and 5 bases had no gene match. Germline V gene sequence: CDR1 SNHLY, CDR2 FYNNEI. The CDR3 spells CASSGTSGSMKQYF. The CDR3 DNA follows: TGTGCCAGCAGTGGGACTAGCGGGAGTATGAAGCAGTACTTC.

V and J are TRBV28 and TRBJ2-1, with 16 bases aligning to TRBD2. CDR1 MDHEN and CDR2 SYDVKM come from the germline V gene. The V gene end was trimmed by 8 bases and the J gene end by 8 bases; junction bases not matched to a gene: 6. The CDR3 runs 15 residues. CDR3 coding DNA: TGTGCCAGCCCCGGGACTAGCGGGGGGGCTGATGAGCAGTTCTTC. Encoded protein: CASPGTSGGADEQFF.

The chain has TRBV4-1 and TRBJ2-1, with TRBD2 matching over 11 bases. The V gene end was trimmed by 3 bases and the J gene end by 2 bases; junction bases not matched to a gene: 9. Germline V gene sequence: CDR1 MGHRA, CDR2 YSYEKL. CDR3 length: 18 amino acids. The CDR3 DNA reads TGCGCCAGCAGCCATGACCTGAGACTAGCGGGAACCTACAATGAGCAGTTCTTC. Translation: CASSHDLRLAGTYNEQFF.

The chain combines TRBV5-6 with TRBJ1-2; D possibly corresponds to TRBD1 (5 bases). The CDR3 extends over 12 amino acids. Trimming removed 4 bases at V and 8 bases at J, with 12 bases between. Germline V gene lookup returns CDR1 SGHDT and CDR2 YYEEEE. This chain's CDR3 is CASSPGPGGYTF. CDR3 nucleotides: TGTGCCAGCAGCCCGGGACCGGGGGGCTACACCTTC.

This clone has just a few counts. The chain employs TRBV19 and TRBJ2-1; 9 positions match TRBD1. After removal of 5 bases from V and 7 bases from J, the junction contained 9 bases not matched to a gene. The CDR3 length is 15 residues. Germline values: CDR1 LNHDA, CDR2 SQIVND (reference sequence). The CDR3 DNA is TGTGCCAGTAGTGCGGGACAGGGAAAAGTGAATGAGCAGTTCTTC. Residues: CASSAGQGKVNEQFF.

This sequence joins TRBV28 and TRBJ2-4, with 12 bases that match TRBD1. The trim removed 5 bases at V and 0 bases at J, leaving 5 bases unmatched. The V gene's germline CDR1 is MDHEN and CDR2 SYDVKM. The CDR3 totals 17 residues. The CDR3 sequence is CASSKGQGAEAKNIQYF. The CDR3, as DNA: TGTGCCAGCAGTAAGGGACAGGGGGCTGAAGCCAAAAACATTCAGTACTTC. Using reference TRBV28 and TRBJ2-4 for the parts outside the CDR3, the full variable domain is DVKVTQSSRYLVKRTGEKVFLECVQDMDHENMFWYRQDPGLGLRLIYFSYDVKMKEKGDIPEGYSVSREKKERFSLILESASTNQTSMYLCASSKGQGAEAKNIQYFGAGTRLSVL.

This clone came up a few times. The V gene is TRBV9, the J gene TRBJ1-2, with no clear D. The germline V gene encodes CDR1 SGDLS and CDR2 YYNGEE. V was trimmed by 3 bases and J by 2 bases, leaving 14 bases between them. The CDR3 is 15 amino acids. The CDR3 DNA is TGTGCCAGCAGCGGAGACACCGTAAGCAACTATGGCTACACCTTC. Translated, it gives CASSGDTVSNYGYTF.

The CDR3 loop reads CASSPTETYEQYF. The CDR3 DNA reads TGCGCCAGCAGCCCGACAGAAACCTACGAGCAGTACTTC. The rearrangement uses TRBV5-1 and TRBJ2-7; possible D gene TRBD1, 5 bases. V was clipped by 4 bases and J by 2 bases, with 10 bases between them. Germline V gives CDR1 SGHRS, CDR2 YFSETQ. This CDR3 is built from 13 residues.

The chain carries TRBV30 and TRBJ2-3, with D uncertain. This CDR3 region has 13 residues. Trimming stripped 3 bases from V and 10 bases from J, with 17 bases between. Looked up from germline, CDR1 is GTSNPN and CDR2 is SVGIG (reference sequence). CDR3 DNA: TGTGCCTGGAGGCCACCAGTTGTGGCAGCGCAGTATTTT. The encoded protein is CAWRPPVVAAQYF. Filled out from reference TRBV30 and TRBJ2-3, the complete variable domain reads SQTIHQWPATLVQPVGSPLSLECTVEGTSNPNLYWYRQAAGRGLQLLFYSVGIGQISSEVPQNLSASRPQDRQFILSSKKLLLSDSGFYLCAWRPPVVAAQYFGPGTRLTVL.